This T cell receptor (beta chain) was identified in a study of early T cells in non-severe SARS-CoV-2 infection. Study as a whole: Sequencing of bulk RNA from unsorted whole blood was done, without chain pairing.

General study results and limits: VDJdb matches were skewed toward anti-spike CD8 T cell responses.

This clonotype was seen more than once but under ten times. Its cognate antigen is unknown. Molecules of cDNA were individually given unique molecular identifiers that were attached to them. TCRdb reanalysed the 5' RACE reads using MiXCR and keeps one entry per CDR3 protein. The sample contains around 40,000 distinct CDR3 sequences, about 6% of which appear only once. Germline V gene sequence: CDR1 SNHLY, CDR2 FYNNEI. Trimming stripped 3 bases from V and 9 bases from J, with 19 bases between. This CDR3 region has 15 residues. This receptor was obtained from an adult who was a healthcare worker with PCR-confirmed SARS-CoV-2 infection or an uninfected control (not recorded which). Input material: whole blood. This chain uses TRBV2 with TRBJ2-3; the D call may be TRBD1 or TRBD2 (6 bases each). The CDR3 DNA reads TGTGCCAGCAGTGAGGGGGGCATGACCTTCTTCACGCAGTATTTT. Encoded protein: CASSEGGMTFFTQYF.